This T cell receptor (beta chain) was retrieved from a study of T cell responses to AZD1222 COVID-19 vaccine. Study observations and caveats: Once two AZD1222 doses were given, Spike-specific TCR breadth and depth went up.

The assay was immunoSEQ multiplex PCR, and TCRdb's table has in-frame clones only and misses some. The sample yields 170,000 or so clones, around 93% seen once. With respect to this clone: Its target is not known.

The receptor was derived from an adult who received the MenACWY meningococcal vaccine as a control. The sample here was peripheral blood, taken 28 days after the second dose of the MenACWY control vaccine.

In DNA form, the CDR3 reads TGCGCCAGCAGCCAGGGGGCGCAGGTGACGAGAAAACTGTTTTTT. Translating it yields CASSQGAQVTRKLFF. The gene calls are TRBV4-1 and TRBJ1-4, with D perhaps TRBD1 (6 bases). Trimming removed 3 bases at V and 10 bases at J, with 18 bases between. Germline CDR1 MGHRA, CDR2 YSYEKL. CDR3 length equals 15 residues.